The text below deals with one TCR beta chain. Its antigen is unknown. The sample belongs to a study of T cell responses to AZD1222 COVID-19 vaccine. Turning to the study itself: Doses given second, at about 4 or about 12 weeks, were pooled.

Method: immunoSEQ multiplex PCR; TCRdb's copy keeps in-frame clones and lacks some. The data show some 120,000 clones, 93% seen once. Study results and limitations: A mostly white British donor set with more females was recruited, and clonal diversity was possibly underestimated. Baseline serostatus was positive in only a handful of AZD1222 recipients. Once two AZD1222 doses were given, Spike-specific TCR breadth and depth went up.

Looked up from germline, CDR1 is WNHNN and CDR2 is SYGVQD (reference sequence). This CDR3 has 15 residues. The V end was cut by 1 base, the J end by 5 bases, with 14 bases between. The J gene is TRBJ1-1, the V gene TRBV10-1; D ambiguous. This clonotype was obtained from an adult in good health. The specimen comprised peripheral blood, sampled on day 0 of AZD1222 vaccination. The CDR3 bases are TGCGCCAGCAGTGAGTACGGCCTGCGGAGTACTGAAGCTTTCTTT. This gives the protein CASSEYGLRSTEAFF.